Here is one T cell receptor (beta chain) with its context. Its target is unknown. The data stem from a study of T-cell memory formation after mild COVID-19. TCRdb ran MiXCR on the 5' RACE reads and lists one entry per CDR3 protein. This table has 260,000 or so distinct CDR3 sequences, roughly a sixth appearing once. Germline trimming cut 5 bases from V and 5 bases from J; bases unmatched to any gene: 4. The CDR3 is 14 residues long. Broader study findings: Later expanders leaned CD4+, whereas day 15 to 85 contracting clones were balanced CD4/CD8. Contracting CD4+ clones were located mainly in CM and EM, and CD8+ clones in EMRA.

The chain joins TRBV12-3 or TRBV12-4 to TRBJ2-1, with 9 bases fitting TRBD1. The clonotype originates from a man between 18 and 29 years old who had mild COVID-19 (a few samples of this study predate the infection). Cell type and time point are not known. Sequencing was done on a sample of PBMCs or a T cell subset sorted from them (not recorded which). This CDR3 reads CASSVWTGDNEQFF. The CDR3 nucleotides read TGTGCCAGCAGTGTGTGGACAGGGGACAATGAGCAGTTCTTC.